The table lists the clone carrying this TCR beta chain with a few counts. Its matching antigen is unknown. The data are from a study of blood T cells in healthy people across ages. Germline CDR1 and CDR2: SNHLY and FYNNEI. Trimming took 5 bases from V and 4 from J; bases not matched to a gene: 7. The CDR3 runs to 15 residues. Through a sample-barcoded 5' primer and a J-beta primer mix, a second PCR was run for roughly 6 to 12 cycles. TCRdb passed the 5' RACE reads through MiXCR, listing each CDR3 protein once. The table lists around 280,000 distinct CDR3 sequences, roughly 26% of them singletons. General observations from the study: Relative to aged donors, long-lived donors carried more naive CD4+ cells and displayed higher diversity.

Sequenced material: blood. The genes are TRBV2 and TRBJ2-1, with 8 bases fitting TRBD2. The sequence was collected from a woman in her seventies in good health. The CDR3 DNA reads as TGTGCCAGCAGTCGTACTAGCGGCAATTACAATGAGCAGTTCTTC. Translated, it gives CASSRTSGNYNEQFF.